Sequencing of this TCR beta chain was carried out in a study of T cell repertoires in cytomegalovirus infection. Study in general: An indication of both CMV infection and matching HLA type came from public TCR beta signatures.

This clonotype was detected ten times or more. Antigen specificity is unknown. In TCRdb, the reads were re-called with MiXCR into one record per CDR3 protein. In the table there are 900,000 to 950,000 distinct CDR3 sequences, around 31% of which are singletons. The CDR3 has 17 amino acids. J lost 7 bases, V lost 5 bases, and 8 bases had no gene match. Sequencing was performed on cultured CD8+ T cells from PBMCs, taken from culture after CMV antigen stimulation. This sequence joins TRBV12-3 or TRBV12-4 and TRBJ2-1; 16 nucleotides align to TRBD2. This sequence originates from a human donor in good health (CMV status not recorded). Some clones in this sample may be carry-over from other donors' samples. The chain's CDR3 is CASSPVGLAGGRNEQFF. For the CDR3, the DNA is TGTGCCAGCAGTCCGGTGGGACTAGCGGGGGGGCGGAATGAGCAGTTCTTC.